This TCR beta chain was obtained from a study of OX40 agonist ivuxolimab in advanced cancers. Repertoires were generated with immunoSEQ multiplex PCR, while TCRdb's copy carries only in-frame clones and drops some. This sample has about 61,000 clones; roughly nine tenths occur once, and the top ten carry about 1.2%. This clone occurred once. The J segment lost 6 bases and the V segment lost 0 bases, leaving 7 bases of the junction unmatched. The CDR3 runs to 16 residues. Germline assignment: CDR1 SGHRS and CDR2 YFSETQ. The sample here was CD4+ or CD8+ T cells sorted from blood, taken in a trial of the OX40 agonist ivuxolimab. The sequence derives from an adult with an advanced solid tumor such as melanoma, head and neck, liver or kidney cancer. The chain employs TRBV5-1 and TRBJ2-3, with 10 bases matching TRBD2. The CDR3 protein is CASSLGLAGARDTQYF. DNA for the CDR3: TGCGCCAGCAGCTTGGGGCTAGCGGGGGCGCGGGATACGCAGTATTTT.